Below are 8 T cell receptor beta chains sequenced from a single sample in a study of T cells in Graves' hyperthyroidism and ophthalmopathy. RNA transcripts were the template for amplifying TCR beta CDR3 regions. The study used the HTBI primer set for a first-round RT-PCR of the TCR CDR3. TCRdb re-analysed the multiplex PCR reads in MiXCR, keeping a single row per CDR3 protein. This sample has about 840,000 distinct CDR3 sequences, with about two fifths found just once. Sequenced input: blood. These receptors came from a man in his late teens or twenties with Graves' hyperthyroidism.

This clonotype appeared many times. This sequence joins TRBV29-1 and TRBJ2-2, with TRBD2 identical over 7 bases. CDR1 SQVTM and CDR2 ANQGSEA come from the germline V gene. This CDR3 has 14 amino acids. V was pared by 5 bases and J by 0 bases, with 3 bases of the junction left unmatched. CDR3 sequence (DNA): TGCAGCGTTCGCGGGACTACGAACACCGGGGAGCTGTTTTTT. Amino acids: CSVRGTTNTGELFF.

This clonotype was detected ten times or more. This rearrangement joins TRBV7-3 to TRBJ1-1; 8 nucleotides match TRBD1. Trimming at V came to 4 bases and at J to 6 bases, leaving 4 bases not matched to a gene. Germline CDR1 reads SGHTA; CDR2 reads FQGTGA. The CDR3 consists of 13 residues. CDR3 in DNA: TGTGCCAGCAGCTCGGACAGGGTTGCTGAAGCTTTCTTT. As protein: CASSSDRVAEAFF.

On this clonotype: A much larger clone sits a single nucleotide away, making a read error possible. The chain links TRBV7-2 to TRBJ1-1; D gene ambiguous. CDR1 is SGHTA, CDR2 FQGNSA, per germline. This CDR3 is 12 amino acids long. CDR3 protein: CAGSLTGVAAFF. CDR3 sequence (DNA): TGTGCCGGCAGCCTGACCGGGGTAGCAGCTTTCTTT.

This clonotype was seen ten or more times. The rearrangement joins TRBV24-1 to TRBJ2-2; D gene unclear. Germline CDR1 reads KGHDR; CDR2 reads SFDVKD. CDR3 size: 12 residues. Deletions cut 8 bases from V and 2 bases from J, with 5 bases between. The CDR3 protein is CATMTNTGELFF. CDR3 coding DNA: TGTGCCACCATGACCAACACCGGGGAGCTGTTTTTT.

About this clonotype: At one end the junction does not follow the germline gene, possibly because of a read error. The CDR3 nucleotides are TGTGCAAGCATGGATCTGGGTGAAAAACTGTTTTTT. Translated: CASMDLGEKLFF. The J gene is TRBJ1-4, the V gene TRBV25-1; D ambiguous. The length of the CDR3 is 12 residues. CDR1 and CDR2 from the germline V gene are MGHDK and SYGVNS.

The chain combines TRBV9 with TRBJ2-7; 8 bases are a match to TRBD1. Trimming cost V 4 bases and J 3 bases; bases outside gene matches: 6. This CDR3 spans 14 amino acids. Germline V CDR1 and CDR2: SGDLS, YYNGEE. CDR3 sequence reads: CASSPDRGFYEQYF. Here the CDR3 DNA reads TGTGCCAGCAGCCCTGACAGGGGATTCTACGAGCAGTACTTC.

There are many counts of this clonotype. The rearrangement joins TRBV20-1 to TRBJ1-6; D is uncertain. This CDR3 has 13 residues. Germline assignment: CDR1 DFQATT and CDR2 SNEGSKA (reference sequence). Trimming pared 3 bases from V and 3 bases from J, leaving 6 bases between. In DNA form, the CDR3 reads TGCAGTGCTAGGGACGGCTATAATTCACCCCTCCACTTT. This gives the protein CSARDGYNSPLHF.

The chain links TRBV25-1 to TRBJ2-3; a possible D gene is TRBD2 (7 bases). The germline V gene has CDR1 MGHDK and CDR2 SYGVNS. The ends were cut back, 1 base at V and 6 bases at J, with 17 bases in the middle. The CDR3 is 16 residues long. The CDR3 DNA reads as TGTGCCAGCAGTGAATCGGGGGCGGGAGACGCGGATACGCAGTATTTT. Protein: CASSESGAGDADTQYF.